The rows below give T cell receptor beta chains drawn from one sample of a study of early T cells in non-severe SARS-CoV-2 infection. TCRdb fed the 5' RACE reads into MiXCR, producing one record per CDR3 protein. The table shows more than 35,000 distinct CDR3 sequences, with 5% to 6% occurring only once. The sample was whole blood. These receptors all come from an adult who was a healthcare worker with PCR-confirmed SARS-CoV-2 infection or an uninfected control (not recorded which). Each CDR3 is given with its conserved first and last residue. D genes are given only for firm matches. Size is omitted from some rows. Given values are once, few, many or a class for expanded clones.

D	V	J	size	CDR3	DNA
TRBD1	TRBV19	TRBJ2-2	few	CASNPRTGGTGELFF	TGTGCCAGTAACCCAAGGACAGGGGGCACCGGGGAGCTGTTTTTT
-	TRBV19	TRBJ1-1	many	CASSPLNTEAFF	TGTGCCAGTAGTCCCTTAAACACTGAAGCTTTCTTT
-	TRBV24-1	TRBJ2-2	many	CATSGLWGTGELFF	TGTGCCACCAGTGGCTTATGGGGAACCGGGGAGCTGTTTTTT
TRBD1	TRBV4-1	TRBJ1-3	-	CASSQEGGQAISGNTIYF	TGCGCCAGCAGCCAAGAAGGAGGACAGGCGATCTCTGGAAACACCATATATTTT
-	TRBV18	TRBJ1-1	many	CASSPNGNTEAFF	TGTGCCAGCTCACCAAACGGGAACACTGAAGCTTTCTTT
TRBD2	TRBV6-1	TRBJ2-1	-	CASSDSTSGSLDEQFF	TGTGCCAGCAGTGACTCAACTAGCGGGAGTCTCGATGAGCAGTTCTTC
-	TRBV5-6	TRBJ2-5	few	CASSLGHLQETQYF	TGTGCCAGCAGCCTAGGACATCTCCAAGAGACCCAGTACTTC
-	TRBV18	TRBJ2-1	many	CASSPAVTSTGNEQFF	TGTGCCAGCTCACCCGCTGTGACTAGCACAGGGAATGAGCAGTTCTTC
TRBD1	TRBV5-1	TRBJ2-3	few	CASTRTGSTDTQYF	TGCGCCAGCACCAGGACAGGATCCACAGATACGCAGTATTTT
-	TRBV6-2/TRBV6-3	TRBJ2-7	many	CASAGQPSLLLYEQYF	TGTGCCAGCGCGGGACAGCCCTCCTTATTATTATACGAGCAGTACTTC
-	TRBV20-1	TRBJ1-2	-	CSARERLHYGYTF	TGCAGTGCTAGAGAGCGTTTACACTATGGCTACACCTTC
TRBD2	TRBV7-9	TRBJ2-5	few	CASILTSGKETQYF	TGTGCCAGCATCCTGACTAGCGGGAAAGAGACCCAGTACTTC
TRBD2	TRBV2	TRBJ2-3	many	CASSATWTRDTQYF	TGTGCCAGCAGTGCCACCTGGACTAGAGATACGCAGTATTTT
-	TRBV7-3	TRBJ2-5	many	CASKTTGSSGTQYF	TGTGCCAGCAAAACTACAGGGTCATCGGGGACCCAGTACTTC
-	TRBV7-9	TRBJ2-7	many	CASSLAGAGGAGQYF	TGTGCCAGCAGCTTAGCAGGAGCAGGGGGAGCGGGGCAGTACTTC
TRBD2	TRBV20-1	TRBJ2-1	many	CSATTSGVYNEQFF	TGCAGTGCTACGACTAGCGGGGTCTACAATGAGCAGTTCTTC
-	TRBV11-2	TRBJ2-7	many	CASSSQGIEQYF	TGTGCCAGCAGCTCGCAGGGCATCGAGCAGTACTTC
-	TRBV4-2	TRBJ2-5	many	CASSQDLLVSETQYF	TGTGCCAGCAGCCAAGATCTTTTAGTCTCGGAGACCCAGTACTTC
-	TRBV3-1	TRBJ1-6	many	CASSQGQGNSPLHF	TGTGCCAGCAGCCAAGGGCAGGGTAATTCACCCCTCCACTTT
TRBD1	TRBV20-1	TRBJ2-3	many	CSATGQGLASVYTDTQYF	TGCAGTGCTACGGGACAGGGCCTGGCTAGCGTGTACACAGATACGCAGTATTTT
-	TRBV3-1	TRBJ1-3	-	CASSQRGGPGNTIYF	TGTGCCAGCAGCCAACGAGGGGGACCTGGAAACACCATATATTTT
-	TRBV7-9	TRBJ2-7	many	CATMRHGAYEQYF	TGTGCCACCATGCGTCACGGGGCATACGAGCAGTACTTC
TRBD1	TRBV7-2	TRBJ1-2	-	CASSGSGGGRNGYTF	TGTGCCAGCAGCGGTAGTGGAGGGGGCAGGAATGGCTACACCTTC
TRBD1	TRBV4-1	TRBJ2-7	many	CASSQENRGYEQYF	TGCGCCAGCAGCCAAGAAAACAGGGGCTACGAGCAGTACTTC
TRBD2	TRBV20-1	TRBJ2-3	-	CSARDNRAGHTDTQYF	TGCAGTGCTAGAGATAATCGAGCGGGGCACACAGATACGCAGTATTTT
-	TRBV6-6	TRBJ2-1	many	CASSYAQGDNEQFF	TGTGCCAGCAGTTACGCCCAGGGAGACAATGAGCAGTTCTTC
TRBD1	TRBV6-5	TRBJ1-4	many	CASSPFQGAGEKLFF	TGTGCCAGCAGTCCCTTCCAGGGGGCAGGTGAAAAACTGTTTTTT
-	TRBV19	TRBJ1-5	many	CASRGQGNVQPQHF	TGTGCCAGTAGGGGTCAGGGAAACGTTCAGCCCCAGCATTTT
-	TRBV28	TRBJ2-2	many	CASKQTGNTGELFF	TGTGCCAGCAAACAGACAGGGAACACCGGGGAGCTGTTTTTT
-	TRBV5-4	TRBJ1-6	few	CASSFYLRVGNSPLHF	TGTGCCAGCAGCTTTTATTTGAGGGTTGGCAATTCACCCCTCCACTTT
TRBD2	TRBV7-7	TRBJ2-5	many	CASSLAGAPETQYF	TGTGCTAGCAGCTTAGCGGGGGCACCAGAGACCCAGTACTTC
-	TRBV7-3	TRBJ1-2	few	CASSSGPNYGYTF	TGTGCCAGCAGCTCAGGTCCTAACTATGGCTACACCTTC
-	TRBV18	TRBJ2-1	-	CASRPPGSSSYNEQFF	TGTGCCAGCAGACCCCCGGGTTCGAGCTCCTACAATGAGCAGTTCTTC
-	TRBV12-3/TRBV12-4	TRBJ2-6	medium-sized	CASSFDSGANVLTF	TGTGCCAGCAGTTTCGACTCTGGGGCCAACGTCCTGACTTTC
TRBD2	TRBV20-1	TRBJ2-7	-	CSAMGTSGQGQYF	TGCAGTGCTATGGGGACTAGCGGCCAGGGGCAGTACTTC
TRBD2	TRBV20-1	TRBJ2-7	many	CSAGAGPEGEQYF	TGCAGTGCTGGAGCGGGGCCCGAGGGCGAGCAGTACTTC
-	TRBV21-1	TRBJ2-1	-	CASSKGQGQTYNEQFF	TGTGCCAGCAGCAAAGGGCAAGGGCAGACCTACAATGAGCAGTTCTTC
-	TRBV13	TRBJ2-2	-	CASSLGRTTGELFF	TGTGCCAGCAGCTTAGGTCGGACCACCGGGGAGCTGTTTTTT
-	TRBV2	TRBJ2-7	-	CASRVVARIYEQYF	TGTGCCAGCAGGGTAGTAGCGCGCATCTACGAGCAGTACTTC
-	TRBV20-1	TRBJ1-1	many	CSADRKAEAFF	TGCAGTGCGGATAGGAAGGCTGAAGCTTTCTTT
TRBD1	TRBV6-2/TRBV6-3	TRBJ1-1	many	CASILTGADTEAFF	TGTGCCAGCATCCTGACAGGGGCGGACACTGAAGCTTTCTTT
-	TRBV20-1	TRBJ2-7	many	CSARDPGTSSYEQYF	TGCAGTGCTAGAGATCCTGGGACAAGTTCTTACGAGCAGTACTTC
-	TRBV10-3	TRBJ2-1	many	CAISSGRDYNEQFF	TGTGCCATCAGTTCCGGGCGGGACTACAATGAGCAGTTCTTC
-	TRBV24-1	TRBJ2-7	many	CATSDLWPVYEQYF	TGTGCCACCAGTGATTTGTGGCCAGTCTACGAGCAGTACTTC